This T cell receptor (beta chain) comes out of a study of T cells in Graves' hyperthyroidism and ophthalmopathy. There are many counts of this clonotype. Patients were aged 18 to 65, had disease duration under 2 months, and had newly diagnosed hyperthyroidism. Lactation, pregnancy, other autoimmune disease or uncontrolled infection excluded patients. With 6 bases clipped from V and 0 bases from J, the junction kept 0 bases outside the gene matches. Germline V CDR1 and CDR2: SGHTA, FQGTGA. This CDR3 contains 13 residues. RNA transcripts were the template for amplifying TCR beta CDR3 regions. TCR CDR3 underwent first-round RT-PCR with the HTBI primer set. TCRdb used MiXCR to reprocess the multiplex PCR reads, holding one entry per CDR3 protein. The repertoire includes about 690,000 distinct CDR3 sequences, 15% to 20% of them detected once, and 15% to 19% sits in the top ten.

Sequencing was carried out using blood. The TCR sequence derives from a man aged 45 to 65 with Graves' hyperthyroidism. The V call is TRBV7-3, the J call TRBJ2-5, with 8 bases matching TRBD2. CDR3 residues: CASRRGDQETQYF. The CDR3 bases are TGTGCCAGCAGGCGGGGGGACCAAGAGACCCAGTACTTC.